This record covers a single TCR beta chain. Original analysis: Amplification of reference gene primers provided the estimated nucleated cell counts. The data were produced by immunoSEQ multiplex PCR, yet TCRdb's version contains in-frame clones alone and is incomplete. Clonal size and the V and J genes are those of that table, whereas D and trimming came from the DNA. The sample shows roughly 250,000 clones, approximately 90% of them seen only once. This record comes from a study of blood T cell repertoires in COVID-19. Study background: T cells, B-cell-depleted T cells, or PBMCs provided the cDNA or gDNA that served as material.

V shed 4 bases and J shed 0 bases, with 11 bases lying between them. This CDR3 spans 15 amino acids. CDR1 and CDR2 (germline): SGHDT, YYEEEE. Participant reports of clinical history set cohort assignment. The receptor was isolated from a woman in her thirties or forties with acute COVID-19. The sample taken for sequencing was PBMCs or T cells enriched from blood (not recorded which). The chain has TRBV5-6 and TRBJ1-3, with D hard to call. CDR3 loop: CASSRGGRSGNTIYF. Written as DNA, the CDR3 is TGTGCCAGCAGCCGGGGTGGACGCTCTGGAAACACCATATATTTT.